Sequencing of this TCR beta chain was carried out in a study of CD8 T cells in ankylosing spondylitis. Regarding the study as a whole: Seemingly distinctive of ankylosing spondylitis blood was a TCR beta motif formed by eight highly homologous variants. There was reportedly significant enrichment of clones that were disease-linked in matched ankylosing spondylitis synovial fluid.

This CDR3 region has 16 residues. This clonotype was counted only a few times. Its antigen is currently unknown. TCRdb recomputed calls from the 5' RACE reads with MiXCR, one row per CDR3 protein. This sample yields fewer than 500,000 distinct CDR3 sequences, of which roughly 25% are seen a single time; 0.85% to 1% belongs to the top ten. Sequencing was performed on blood, either unsorted or a sorted T cell fraction (not recorded which). V is TRBV21-1 and J is TRBJ2-7. TRBV21-1 is flagged as a pseudogene. The receptor was isolated from a male donor with ankylosing spondylitis. The CDR3 loop is CASSKGGLRWDYEQYF. CDR3 coding DNA: TGTGCCAGCAGCAAAGGAGGTCTGAGGTGGGATTACGAGCAGTACTTC.